This T cell receptor (beta chain) was found in a study of CD8 T cells in ankylosing spondylitis. Study observations and caveats: Seemingly characteristic of ankylosing spondylitis blood was a TCR beta motif consisting of eight highly homologous variants. Researchers report that disease-linked clones proved CD8+ and relatively rare in peripheral blood.

Using quantitative 5'-RACE with molecular barcodes, the authors made TCR beta libraries. In TCRdb, the 5' RACE reads were re-called with MiXCR into one record per CDR3 protein. This table holds 750,000 to 850,000 distinct CDR3 sequences, 12% found once. Trimming took 1 base from V and 5 from J, leaving 14 bases between them. Germline CDR1 and CDR2: LGHDT and YNNKEL (reference sequence). The CDR3 contains 15 residues. This clonotype was observed once. What it binds is unknown. The TCR comes from a male donor with ankylosing spondylitis. V usage is TRBV3-1 and J usage is TRBJ2-5; D could derive from TRBD1 or TRBD2 (6 bases each). The sequencing sample was made of blood, either unsorted or a sorted T cell fraction (not recorded which). The CDR3 DNA reads as TGTGCCAGCAGCCAAGTCTTAACGGGGGCGGAGACCCAGTACTTC. Translation: CASSQVLTGAETQYF.